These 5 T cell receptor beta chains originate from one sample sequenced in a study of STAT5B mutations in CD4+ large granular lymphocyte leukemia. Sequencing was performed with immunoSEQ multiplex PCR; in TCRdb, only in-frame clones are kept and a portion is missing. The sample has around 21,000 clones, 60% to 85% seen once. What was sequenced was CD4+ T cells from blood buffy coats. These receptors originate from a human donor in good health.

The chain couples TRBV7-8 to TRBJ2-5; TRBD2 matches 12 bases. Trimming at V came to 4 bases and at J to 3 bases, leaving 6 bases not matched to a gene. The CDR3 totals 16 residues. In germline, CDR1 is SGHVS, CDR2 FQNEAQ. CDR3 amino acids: CASSSASGRGKETQYF. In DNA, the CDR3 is TGTGCCAGCAGCTCCGCTAGCGGGAGGGGCAAAGAGACCCAGTACTTC. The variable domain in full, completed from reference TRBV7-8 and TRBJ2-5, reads GAGVSQSPRYKVAKRGQDVALRCDPISGHVSLFWYQQALGQGPEFLTYFQNEAQLDKSGLPSDRFFAERPEGSVSTLKIQRTQQEDSAVYLCASSSASGRGKETQYFGPGTRLLVL.

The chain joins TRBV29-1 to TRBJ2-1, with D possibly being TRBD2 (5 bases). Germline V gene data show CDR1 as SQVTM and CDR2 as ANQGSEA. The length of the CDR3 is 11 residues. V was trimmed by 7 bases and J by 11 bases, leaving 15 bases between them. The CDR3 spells CSGRSGSQQFF. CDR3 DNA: TGCAGCGGGCGGTCGGGGTCTCAGCAGTTCTTC.

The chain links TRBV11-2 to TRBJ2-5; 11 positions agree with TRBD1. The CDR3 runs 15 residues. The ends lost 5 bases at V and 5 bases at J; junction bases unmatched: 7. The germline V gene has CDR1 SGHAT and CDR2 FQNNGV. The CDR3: CASSPAGQGGETQYF. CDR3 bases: TGTGCCAGCAGCCCTGCGGGACAGGGGGGGGAGACCCAGTACTTC.

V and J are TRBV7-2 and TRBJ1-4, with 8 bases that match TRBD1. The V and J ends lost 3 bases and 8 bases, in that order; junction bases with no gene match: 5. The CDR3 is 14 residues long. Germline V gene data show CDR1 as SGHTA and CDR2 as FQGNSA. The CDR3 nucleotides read TGTGCCAGCAGCTTGCAGGGGGCGAGCGAAAAACTGTTTTTT. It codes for CASSLQGASEKLFF.

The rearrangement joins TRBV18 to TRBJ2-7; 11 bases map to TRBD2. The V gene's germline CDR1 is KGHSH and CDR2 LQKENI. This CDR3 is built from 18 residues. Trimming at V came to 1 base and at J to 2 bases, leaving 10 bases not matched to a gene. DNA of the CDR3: TGTGCCAGCTCACCACTGCCCCGGGTAGCGGGAGGGACCTACGAGCAGTACTTC. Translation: CASSPLPRVAGGTYEQYF.